A selection of T cell receptor beta chains follows, all from one sample in a study of tumor and adjacent non-tumor tissue in lung cancer. Via MiXCR, TCRdb re-called the multiplex PCR reads, giving one row per CDR3 protein. The sample contains about 110,000 distinct CDR3 sequences, about 61% of which appear only once. Input material: distant non-tumor lung tissue. All receptors come from a man in his sixties with non-small cell lung cancer. Each CDR3 is given with its conserved first and last residue. D genes are given only for firm matches.

TRBV29-1 TRBD2 CSVAGTSGTYEQYF
TRBV5-1 NA CASTNPQRGEQFF
TRBV4-3 NA CASSHVLDFYNEQFF
TRBV11-1 TRBD2 CTSSLGRGLNTVELFF
TRBV19 NA CASSTVTRIYGYTF
TRBV12-3/TRBV12-4 TRBD1 CAGSRGGRTGDQPQHF
TRBV4-2 NA CASSPSSGEANYGYTF
TRBV5-4 NA CASSFNSDSAEAFF
TRBV29-1 NA CSVDRGYEQYF
TRBV6-1 NA CASRGGGIRTDTQYF
TRBV20-1 NA CSASESYPTNYGYTF
TRBV12-3/TRBV12-4 NA CASSWGWAGELFF
TRBV11-2 NA CASSHRTSIATQYF
TRBV4-1 NA CSSSPRAGANTEAFF
TRBV11-2 TRBD2 CARSPGLAGIYEQYF
TRBV11-2 TRBD2 CASSLAASGSSETQYF
TRBV7-9 NA CASSWGGGPRSYEQYF
TRBV11-1 NA CASSLVGAFLHEQLF
TRBV7-8 NA CVSGSGKRPGTIYF
TRBV5-1 NA CASSLDGIDGYTF
TRBV6-5 TRBD2 CVSSLGLAGGPEQFF
TRBV4-3 TRBD2 CGSSQGTSGLAKNIQYF
TRBV30 TRBD2 CAWSVSSGSGKTQYF
TRBV7-9 NA CASSTLGQPQHF
TRBV5-4 TRBD2 CASSLSGTSSYEQYF
TRBV19 TRBD1 CASSIQGVNTGELFF
TRBV11-2 NA CASSASQVTQYF
TRBV20-1 TRBD2 CSASALAGVYNEQFF